What follows describes a single T cell receptor beta chain. Its antigen remains unidentified. The sequenced fragment ends 3 residues before the CDR3 boundary, so the rest is inferred from the germline J gene. This sample was included in a study of T cells in women clearing cervical HPV infection. Study-level results: Repertoire richness, not evenness, was significantly elevated in CIN3+ cases versus controls.

J lost 7 bases, V lost 10 bases, and 15 bases had no gene match. The CDR3 spans 15 residues. Germline V CDR1 and CDR2: LNHDA, SQIVND (reference sequence). Clones were sequenced by immunoSEQ multiplex PCR, and TCRdb holds only the in-frame ones, with some missing. The listing contains tens of thousands of clones. The sample taken for sequencing was blood buffy coat. The rearrangement uses TRBV19 and TRBJ2-2, with 7 bases fitting TRBD1. The source is a woman between 18 and 75 years old with a cervical HPV16 infection that either progressed to CIN3+ or cleared (not recorded which). The CDR3 DNA, read in part, is TGTGCCACCCGCCGAGGGGGCACGTCGAACGGGGAG. Translating gives CATRRGGTSNGE. The whole CDR3 sequence reads CATRRGGTSNGELFF. Full variable domain (outside the CDR3, taken from reference TRBV19 and TRBJ2-2): DGGITQSPKYLFRKEGQNVTLSCEQNLNHDAMYWYRQDPGQGLRLIYYSQIVNDFQKGDIAEGYSVSREKKESFPLTVTSAQKNPTAFYLCATRRGGTSNGELFFGEGSRLTVL.